These T cell receptor beta chains were read from a single sample in a study of blood T cell repertoires in COVID-19. Clones were read by immunoSEQ multiplex PCR, and TCRdb kept only the in-frame ones, dropping some. The data contain about 170,000 clones, approximately 77% of them singletons. Source material: peripheral blood. These receptors came from a woman of 80 years or more with active or convalescent COVID-19. The CDR3 runs from the conserved cysteine through the conserved F or W. Fields, in order: CDR3 DNA, CDR3 protein, J gene, CDR3 length, clone size, V gene, D gene. The D gene is left open where the match is weak. The size entry is marked missing in some rows and otherwise reads once, few, many or a size class.

TGTGCCAGCAGTGATTCAACGGCGGGAGTGACCTACGAGCAGTACTTC | CASSDSTAGVTYEQYF | TRBJ2-7 | 16 | once | TRBV25-1 | TRBD2
TGTGCCAGCAGCCGGACGGGACTGTCAGAAGAGACCCAGTACTTC | CASSRTGLSEETQYF | TRBJ2-5 | 15 | - | TRBV21-1 | -
TGTGCCAGCAGATACACAGCGGCGGGCAATGAGCAGTTCTTC | CASRYTAAGNEQFF | TRBJ2-1 | 14 | - | TRBV6-5 | -
TGCGCCAGCAGCTTAATAGCGGGGACCACAGATACGCAGTATTTT | CASSLIAGTTDTQYF | TRBJ2-3 | 15 | - | TRBV5-1 | TRBD2
TGTGCCAGCAGTGTGGCCGGGGGACAGGGGGCCGGTGACTATGGCTACACCTTC | CASSVAGGQGAGDYGYTF | TRBJ1-2 | 18 | - | TRBV6-1 | TRBD1
TGTGCCAGCAGCTTGGAGACAGGGAATGGCTACACCTTC | CASSLETGNGYTF | TRBJ1-2 | 13 | - | TRBV5-4 | TRBD1
TGTGCCAGCAGTTTGACAGGGGATGGTGAAAAACTGTTTTTT | CASSLTGDGEKLFF | TRBJ1-4 | 14 | few | TRBV28 | TRBD1
TGTGCCAGCAGCTCTTCTGGGCTTGGCTACACCTTC | CASSSSGLGYTF | TRBJ1-2 | 12 | - | TRBV7-9 | -
TGTGCCAGCTCACCGGGGCTAGCGGGGGCCTACGAGCAGTACTTC | CASSPGLAGAYEQYF | TRBJ2-7 | 15 | few | TRBV18 | TRBD2
TGCAGCGTTTCCCGCTTGAGCTCCTACAATGAGCAGTTCTTC | CSVSRLSSYNEQFF | TRBJ2-1 | 14 | - | TRBV29-1 | -
TGTGCCAGCCTTTTAAACAGGGGGACTGAAGCTTTCTTT | CASLLNRGTEAFF | TRBJ1-1 | 13 | once | TRBV6-5 | TRBD1
TGTGCCAGCAGCCGACAGGGAGCTAATGAAAAACTGTTTTTT | CASSRQGANEKLFF | TRBJ1-4 | 14 | once | TRBV7-9 | TRBD1
TGTGCCAGCAGTGTACAGGGCGCAGAGACCCAGTACTTC | CASSVQGAETQYF | TRBJ2-5 | 13 | once | TRBV27 | -
TGTGCCAGCAGCTTAGCGGGCGGGGTCGTCCAGTACTTC | CASSLAGGVVQYF | TRBJ2-5 | 13 | - | TRBV7-2 | -
TGTGCCAGCAGGGTAGATGCCGGGGAGCTGTTTTTT | CASRVDAGELFF | TRBJ2-2 | 12 | - | TRBV2 | -
TGTGCCACCAGCTTGCGGGTGCGAGAGACCCAGTACTTC | CATSLRVRETQYF | TRBJ2-5 | 13 | - | TRBV15 | -
TGTGCCAGTAGTAGTCCCCGGGACAGGGGCTACAATGAGCAGTTCTTC | CASSSPRDRGYNEQFF | TRBJ2-1 | 16 | medium-sized | TRBV19 | TRBD1
TGCGCCAGCAGCTCATCAGCTACAGGGGGCGCGGACACTGAAGCTTTCTTT | CASSSSATGGADTEAFF | TRBJ1-1 | 17 | once | TRBV5-1 | TRBD1
TGCAGTGCTAGAGCCCGATTAGCTAGTGTCTTC | CSARARLASVF | TRBJ2-7 | 11 | - | TRBV20-1 | -
TGTGCCAGCAGCCACCGACAGGGAGTGAACAATGAGCAGTTCTTC | CASSHRQGVNNEQFF | TRBJ2-1 | 15 | - | TRBV7-6 | TRBD1
TGTGCCAGCCCCGTGAGGGCGCCTCACTACGAGCAGTACTTC | CASPVRAPHYEQYF | TRBJ2-7 | 14 | - | TRBV7-4 | -
TGTGCCAGCTCATCCCTCCTGACAGGGCTGACGACTAAGAACACTGAAGCTTTCTTT | CASSSLLTGLTTKNTEAFF | TRBJ1-1 | 19 | - | TRBV18 | TRBD1
TGTGCCAGCAGTCAGTTGAACACTGAAGCTTTCTTT | CASSQLNTEAFF | TRBJ1-1 | 12 | few | TRBV7-6 | -
TGTGCCAGCAGCGACGGGTACCAAGAGACCCAGTACTTC | CASSDGYQETQYF | TRBJ2-5 | 13 | - | TRBV7-2 | -
TGTGCCAGCAGCCAAGCCCGGGGGGCGTCGGTGCAGTTCTTC | CASSQARGASVQFF | TRBJ2-1 | 14 | - | TRBV3-1/TRBV3-2 | -
TGTGCCAGCAGACAGAGACCGGGACAGGGGGACGAGACCCAGTACTTC | CASRQRPGQGDETQYF | TRBJ2-5 | 16 | - | TRBV7-9 | TRBD1
TGTGCCAGCACTTCGCGGACAGGGTACAACTATGGCTACACCTTC | CASTSRTGYNYGYTF | TRBJ1-2 | 15 | - | TRBV2 | TRBD1
TGTGCCAGCAGCTCGAGGTTTAACACTGAAGCTTTCTTT | CASSSRFNTEAFF | TRBJ1-1 | 13 | - | TRBV28 | -
TGTGCCAGTAGTATCGCGAGTGGAGACGAGCAGTACTTC | CASSIASGDEQYF | TRBJ2-7 | 13 | - | TRBV19 | -
TGTGCCAGCAGCCCGACAGGGGGCGATCAGCCCCAGCATTTT | CASSPTGGDQPQHF | TRBJ1-5 | 14 | once | TRBV5-5 | TRBD1
TGTGCCAGCAGTACCGAGGCATCAGGGGGCTACGAGCAGTACTTC | CASSTEASGGYEQYF | TRBJ2-7 | 15 | - | TRBV6-4 | TRBD1
TGTGCCAGCAGCAGGGGGGGACAGGGTGGCTTCTATGGCTACACCTTC | CASSRGGQGGFYGYTF | TRBJ1-2 | 16 | - | TRBV5-6 | TRBD1